A selection of T cell receptor beta chains follows, all from one sample in a study of blood T cells in healthy people across ages. TCRdb re-analysed the 5' RACE reads in MiXCR, keeping a single row per CDR3 protein. In the table there are 700,000 or so distinct CDR3 sequences, 22% of which are singletons. What was sequenced was blood. These receptors originate from a man between 65 and 80 years old in good health. CDR3s include the opening cysteine and the closing phenylalanine or tryptophan. Each record gives: V gene, J gene, clone size, D gene, CDR3 DNA, CDR3 protein. A D gene is named only where the DNA matches it firmly. Size is stated for part of the rows, as once, few or many counts, or as a class when the clone is expanded.

>TRBV7-9|TRBJ2-5|-|-
TGTGCCAGCAGATCCGGGCAAGAGACCCAGTACTTC
CASRSGQETQYF
>TRBV24-1|TRBJ2-2|-|-
TGTGCCACCAGTGACCCCACAGATTACGGGGAGCTGTTTTTT
CATSDPTDYGELFF
>TRBV20-1|TRBJ2-5|few|-
TGCAGTGCTAGTTTGGGGAGCCAAGAGACCCAGTACTTC
CSASLGSQETQYF
>TRBV7-8|TRBJ1-5|-|-
TGTGCCAGCAGCTTAGCTGGGAGTAGGGGGATTCAGCCCCAGCATTTT
CASSLAGSRGIQPQHF
>TRBV6-4|TRBJ2-1|-|-
TGTGCCAGCAGTGAATTGGGGGGCGCGAGGGATGAGCAGTTCTTC
CASSELGGARDEQFF
>TRBV7-2|TRBJ2-3|many|TRBD2
TGTGCCAGCAGCTCAAGCGGGGGCACAGATACGCAGTATTTT
CASSSSGGTDTQYF
>TRBV12-3/TRBV12-4|TRBJ2-3|-|-
TGTGCCACGAAAGGTTGGACTGGGAGAAACACAGATACGCGGTATTTT
CATKGWTGRNTDTRYF
>TRBV10-3|TRBJ2-3|once|TRBD2
TGTGCCATCGGTGACTTTAGCGGGAGTGGCACAGATACGCAGTATTTT
CAIGDFSGSGTDTQYF
>TRBV12-3/TRBV12-4|TRBJ1-2|few|-
TGTGCCAGCAGTCCAACGGGGAGAGATGGCTACACCTTC
CASSPTGRDGYTF
>TRBV14|TRBJ1-1|-|-
TGTGCCAGCAGCCAAGACAGGGCACACACTGAAGCTTTCTTT
CASSQDRAHTEAFF
>TRBV4-1|TRBJ2-2|-|-
TGCGCCAGCAGCCAAGTTGAATCGGTTACCCGATCCGGGGAGCTGTTTTTT
CASSQVESVTRSGELFF
>TRBV6-5|TRBJ1-4|once|-
TGTGCCAGCAGCCAACAGGGCGTGGGTGAAAAACTGTTTTTT
CASSQQGVGEKLFF
>TRBV6-5|TRBJ1-2|few|-
TGTGCCAGCAGTACAACCCGAGTAGCTAACAACTATGGCTACACCTTC
CASSTTRVANNYGYTF
>TRBV19|TRBJ2-3|few|TRBD2
TGTGCCACTCGGGACTATCATACGCAGTATTTT
CATRDYHTQYF
>TRBV27|TRBJ2-1|-|-
TGTGCCAGCAGGCAGAAGCTCCATGAGCAGTTCTTC
CASRQKLHEQFF
>TRBV28|TRBJ2-1|-|TRBD1
TGTGCCAGCAGATTCGGACAGGGCTACAATGAGCAGTTCTTC
CASRFGQGYNEQFF
>TRBV7-8|TRBJ2-3|-|-
TGTGCCAGCAGCACCCGACTACCGAGGCGCACAGATACGCAGTATTTT
CASSTRLPRRTDTQYF
>TRBV20-1|TRBJ2-1|few|-
TGCAGTGCTAGGAAGGTGGCCCGCTCCTACAATGAGCAGTTCTTC
CSARKVARSYNEQFF
>TRBV12-3/TRBV12-4|TRBJ1-2|-|TRBD1
TGTGCCAGCAGCCCTACGGGACAGCCTTCCCCTTACTATGGCTACACCTTC
CASSPTGQPSPYYGYTF
>TRBV4-1|TRBJ2-1|-|TRBD2
TGCGCCAGCAGCCAAGATCATCTTGGACTAGCGGGATTTCCCCTTTACAATGAGCAGTTCTTC
CASSQDHLGLAGFPLYNEQFF
>TRBV30|TRBJ1-6|-|-
TGTGCCTGGAGCTACAGGGAGGGTAATTCACCCCTCCACTTT
CAWSYREGNSPLHF
>TRBV12-3/TRBV12-4|TRBJ2-3|-|-
TGTGCCAGCAGTAACGGGGCTACAGATACGCAGTATTTT
CASSNGATDTQYF
>TRBV5-1|TRBJ2-1|few|TRBD2
TGCGCCAGCAGCTCTCGGGAGGACTACAATGAGCAGTTCTTC
CASSSREDYNEQFF
>TRBV7-9|TRBJ2-4|-|-
TGTGCCAGCAGCTTATCGGCGCGTAGCTCGGGTGGAAACATTCAGTACTTC
CASSLSARSSGGNIQYF
>TRBV5-1|TRBJ2-1|-|-
TGCGCCAGCAGGACGACGGCCGAGGCCTCTTACAATGAGCAGTTCTTC
CASRTTAEASYNEQFF
>TRBV20-1|TRBJ2-2|-|TRBD2
TGCAGTGCTACTAGCGGGAACACCGGGGAGCTGTTTTTT
CSATSGNTGELFF
>TRBV20-1|TRBJ2-4|-|TRBD1
TGCAGTGCTAGAGGGACAGGAACTCTAGCCAAAAACATTCAGTACTTC
CSARGTGTLAKNIQYF
>TRBV5-8|TRBJ2-5|few|TRBD1
TGTGCCAGCACCGGGACAGGGGTTTCGGAGACCCAGTACTTC
CASTGTGVSETQYF
>TRBV30|TRBJ1-2|-|-
TGTGCCTGGATGCGTCGCTCGGGGCGGATTAACTATGGCTACACCTTC
CAWMRRSGRINYGYTF
>TRBV7-6|TRBJ2-3|-|-
TGTGCCAGCAGCTTAGGGCTGGGTACGCAGTATTTT
CASSLGLGTQYF
>TRBV7-2|TRBJ2-1|-|-
TGTGCCAGCAGCTTAGGTTATCTGGCGTACAATGAGCAGTTCTTC
CASSLGYLAYNEQFF
>TRBV12-3/TRBV12-4|TRBJ2-1|-|-
TGTGCCAGCAGTTTTGGCAGCGTAGAGCAGTTCTTC
CASSFGSVEQFF
>TRBV29-1|TRBJ2-1|-|-
TGCAGCGTTCGTACAGGGATCTGGAGTGAGCAGTTCTTC
CSVRTGIWSEQFF
>TRBV7-2|TRBJ1-2|few|-
TGTGCCAGCTCCCCAGCTTGGGGCTACACCTTC
CASSPAWGYTF
>TRBV5-1|TRBJ2-5|-|-
TGCGCCAGCAGCGGACAGAACCTTCAAGAGACCCAGTACTTC
CASSGQNLQETQYF
>TRBV4-2|TRBJ1-1|few|TRBD1
TGTGCCAGCAGCCAAGGTGTCTCGGGACAGACGAACACTGAAGCTTTCTTT
CASSQGVSGQTNTEAFF
>TRBV20-1|TRBJ2-3|few|TRBD2
TGCAGTGCTAGAGATCGAGTGGGGGGGAACACAGATACGCAGTATTTT
CSARDRVGGNTDTQYF
>TRBV6-6|TRBJ2-5|many|TRBD2
TGTGCCAGCAGAGTACTAGCGGGGGGGCCCGATATCGAGACCCAGTACTTC
CASRVLAGGPDIETQYF
>TRBV6-2/TRBV6-3|TRBJ2-2|-|TRBD2
TGTGCCAGCACTCCCGGGCGGGAGTACACCGGGGAGCTGTTTTTT
CASTPGREYTGELFF
>TRBV6-6|TRBJ1-5|few|TRBD1
TGTGCCAGCAGTTCACAGGGGTTTAGCAATCAGCCCCAGCGTTTT
CASSSQGFSNQPQRF
>TRBV29-1|TRBJ2-1|-|TRBD2
TGCAGCGTTGAAGGCGTCGGGGGGGCCTACAATGAGCAGTTCTTC
CSVEGVGGAYNEQFF
>TRBV11-2|TRBJ1-2|few|-
TGTGCCAGCAGCTTAGGCTCAGGGCTCTATGGCTACACCTTC
CASSLGSGLYGYTF